Following are 26 T cell receptor beta chains from one sample sequenced in a study of T cell changes during pregnancy in multiple sclerosis. Repertoires were generated with immunoSEQ multiplex PCR, while TCRdb's copy carries only in-frame clones and drops some. The sample carries some 80,000 clones, around 90% recorded once. The sample consisted of peripheral blood, taken before pregnancy. Receptor source: a female donor with multiple sclerosis, enrolled in a pregnancy study.

This chain connects TRBV6-1 to TRBJ1-6, with D perhaps matching TRBD1 (6 bases). The ends were cut back, 2 bases at V and 10 bases at J, with 15 bases in the middle. Germline-derived CDR1 and CDR2 are MNHNS and SASEGT. This CDR3 contains 15 residues. CDR3 coding DNA: TGTGCCAGCAGTGAATTAACAGGGTTGGGCTCACCCCTCCACTTT. As protein: CASSELTGLGSPLHF.

CDR3 nucleotides: TGTGCCAGCAGTCAACAGGTCCAGATCTCTGAAGCTTTCTTT. As protein: CASSQQVQISEAFF. V usage is TRBV2 and J usage is TRBJ1-1, with a tentative D call TRBD1 (5 bases). The V end lost 5 bases, the J end lost 6 bases, and 16 bases lay between the germline ends. This CDR3 has 14 residues. Germline values: CDR1 SNHLY, CDR2 FYNNEI.

The chain links TRBV6-6 to TRBJ1-3; D is undetermined. V was pared by 2 bases and J by 3 bases, with 8 bases between. Germline V gene data show CDR1 as MNHNY and CDR2 as SVGAGI (reference sequence). This CDR3 has 14 residues. CDR3 DNA: TGTGCCAGCAGTTACGATTTTAGTGGAAACACCATATATTTT. This sequence encodes CASSYDFSGNTIYF.

The chain recombines TRBV29-1 with TRBJ2-1, with D perhaps TRBD1 (6 bases). Trimming removed 3 bases from V and 3 bases from J, with 9 bases in between. The CDR3 has 13 residues. Looked up from germline, CDR1 is SQVTM and CDR2 is ANQGSEA. In DNA, the CDR3 is TGCAGCGTTGAGAGGACAGTCTACAATGAGCAGTTCTTC. Translated, it gives CSVERTVYNEQFF.

The chain is built from TRBV4-2 and TRBJ1-5; TRBD1 agrees at 7 bases. CDR1 is LGHNA and CDR2 is YNFKEQ in the germline V gene. The CDR3 covers 16 residues. Unmatched junction bases numbered 5, after V lost 0 bases and J lost 3 bases. The CDR3 DNA reads as TGTGCCAGCAGCCAAGAAGGCAGGGGGATCAATCAGCCCCAGCATTTT. Translation: CASSQEGRGINQPQHF.

The rearrangement joins TRBV7-6 to TRBJ1-2, with TRBD1 identical over 9 bases. V lost 5 bases, J lost 1 base, and 11 bases stayed unmatched. This CDR3 contains 17 residues. Germline loops: CDR1 SGHVS, CDR2 FNYEAQ. The CDR3 bases are TGTGCCAGCAGCCCGACCGGACAGGGGATCGATAACTATGGCTACACCTTC. Protein: CASSPTGQGIDNYGYTF.

The chain couples TRBV5-6 to TRBJ1-2; no reliable D call. Trimming left V 4 bases short and J 6 bases short, with 13 bases between. Germline values: CDR1 SGHDT, CDR2 YYEEEE. This CDR3 contains 13 residues. The CDR3 bases are TGTGCCAGCAGCCGATCTGGAGGGCATGGCTACACCTTC. It is translated as CASSRSGGHGYTF.

The chain employs TRBV6-1 and TRBJ1-1; D possibly corresponds to TRBD1 (6 bases). CDR3 length: 14 residues. V dropped 6 bases and J dropped 1 base, with 12 bases sitting between them. CDR1 is MNHNS and CDR2 is SASEGT in the germline V gene. CDR3 sequence reads: CASSLDSQNTEAFF. As DNA, the CDR3 is TGTGCCAGCAGCTTGGACAGTCAGAACACTGAAGCTTTCTTT.

The V and J genes are TRBV25-1 and TRBJ2-7; TRBD1 is a possible D gene (6 bases). CDR1 and CDR2 from the germline V gene are MGHDK and SYGVNS. Trimming took 4 bases from V and 2 from J, leaving 6 bases between them. The CDR3 covers 12 residues. CDR3 region: CASSGTAYEQYF. CDR3 DNA: TGTGCCAGCAGTGGGACAGCCTACGAGCAGTACTTC.

This clone was seen once. Within the sample, other DNA sequences also encode this same CDR3. The chain employs TRBV7-9 and TRBJ1-3; 9 nucleotides line up with TRBD1. There are 15 residues in the CDR3. CDR1 and CDR2 (germline): SEHNR, FQNEAQ (reference sequence). Trimming took 3 bases from V and 0 from J; bases not matched to a gene: 0. CDR3: CASSLGQGSGNTIYF. Here the CDR3 DNA reads TGTGCCAGCAGCTTGGGACAGGGCTCTGGAAACACCATATATTTT.

DNA for the CDR3: TGCGCCAGCAGCTTGGACAGGCGTTCCTATGGCTACACCTTC. Translation gives CASSLDRRSYGYTF. The rearrangement links TRBV5-1 to TRBJ1-2; the D gene is possibly TRBD1 (5 bases). V lost 0 bases and J lost 4, with 10 bases in between. The germline gives CDR1 SGHRS, CDR2 YFSETQ. The CDR3 is 14 residues long.

The chain has TRBV2 and TRBJ2-2; 7 bases are a match to TRBD2. Trimming took 8 bases from V and 7 from J; bases not matched to a gene: 4. This CDR3 region has 12 residues. Per germline, CDR1 SNHLY and CDR2 FYNNEI. The CDR3 reads CASWGGVGELFF. The CDR3 bases are TGTGCCAGCTGGGGGGGGGTCGGGGAGCTGTTTTTT. The entire variable domain, with the rest obtained from reference TRBV2 and TRBJ2-2, is as follows: EPEVTQTPSHQVTQMGQEVILRCVPISNHLYFYWYRQILGQKVEFLVSFYNNEISEKSEIFDDQFSVERPDGSNFTLKIRSTKLEDSAMYFCASWGGVGELFFGEGSRLTVL.

The V call is TRBV5-1, the J call TRBJ2-5; D is undetermined. The germline V and J ends were trimmed by 0 bases and 0 bases, with 9 bases remaining between them. Germline loops: CDR1 SGHRS, CDR2 YFSETQ. This CDR3 has 15 amino acids. Here the CDR3 reads CASSLGSRNQETQYF. The CDR3 nucleotides are TGCGCCAGCAGCTTGGGGTCCAGAAACCAAGAGACCCAGTACTTC. Full variable domain (rest looked up from reference TRBV5-1 and TRBJ2-5): KAGVTQTPRYLIKTRGQQVTLSCSPISGHRSVSWYQQTPGQGLQFLFEYFSETQRNKGNFPGRFSGRQFSNSRSEMNVSTLELGDSALYLCASSLGSRNQETQYFGPGTRLLVL.

This clone has a single count. J is TRBJ1-2 and V is TRBV18; D gene unclear. This CDR3 has 14 amino acids. The germline V and J ends were trimmed by 0 bases and 7 bases, with 12 bases remaining between them. Germline assignment: CDR1 KGHSH and CDR2 LQKENI. CDR3 in DNA: TGTGCCAGCTCACCACCCGCCCCCGGCGGTGGCTACACCTTC. Amino acid sequence: CASSPPAPGGGYTF. Using reference TRBV18 and TRBJ1-2 for the parts outside the CDR3, the full variable domain is NAGVMQNPRHLVRRRGQEARLRCSPMKGHSHVYWYRQLPEEGLKFMVYLQKENIIDESGMPKERFSAEFPKEGPSILRIQQVVRGDSAAYFCASSPPAPGGGYTFGSGTRLTVV.

The chain is built from TRBV13 and TRBJ2-7, with D maybe TRBD2 (6 bases). The V gene's germline CDR1 is PRHDT and CDR2 FYEKMQ (reference sequence). Trimming took off 1 base at V and 4 bases at J, with 11 bases between the two ends. There are 14 residues in the CDR3. The CDR3 sequence: CASSLAAAGYEQYF. The CDR3 DNA is TGTGCCAGCAGCTTAGCCGCGGCGGGATACGAGCAGTACTTC.

This rearrangement joins TRBV18 to TRBJ2-1; TRBD2 is a possible D gene (6 bases). Per the germline V gene, CDR1 is KGHSH and CDR2 is LQKENI. This CDR3 region has 13 residues. Trimming left V 5 bases short and J 7 bases short, with 12 bases between. CDR3 in DNA: TGTGCCAGCTCAAATGCTCGGGGGAATGAGCAGTTCTTC. Translated, it gives CASSNARGNEQFF.

The chain is built from TRBV23-1 and TRBJ1-2; 9 bases fit TRBD1. TRBV23-1 is filed as an ORF, its function uncertain. CDR3 size: 15 residues. The ends lost 3 bases at V and 5 bases at J; junction bases unmatched: 7. The CDR3 protein is CASSHHRDRAYGYTF. The CDR3 DNA follows: TGCGCCAGCAGTCACCACCGGGACAGGGCTTATGGCTACACCTTC.

The chain couples TRBV25-1 to TRBJ2-7, with D perhaps TRBD2 (5 bases). Germline V gene sequence: CDR1 MGHDK, CDR2 SYGVNS. There are 13 residues in the CDR3. The V and J ends lost 1 base and 3 bases respectively, with 7 bases between them. CDR3 region: CASSELRDYEQYF. In DNA, the CDR3 is TGTGCCAGCAGTGAATTGAGGGACTACGAGCAGTACTTC.

In DNA, the CDR3 is TGCACCAGCAGCCAAGGGGGACATTTAGTCCATGGCTACACCTTC. This sequence encodes CTSSQGGHLVHGYTF. The chain couples TRBV1 to TRBJ1-2; the table's D call TRBD1 went unverified against the DNA. TRBV1 counts as a pseudogene. CDR3 length: 15 amino acids.

The genes are TRBV9 and TRBJ2-7; 9 positions match TRBD1. Germline loops: CDR1 SGDLS, CDR2 YYNGEE. With V trimmed by 0 bases and J by 5 bases, 3 bases remained unmatched. This CDR3 spans 14 amino acids. CDR3 loop: CASSVGDRAHEQYF. CDR3 coding DNA: TGTGCCAGCAGCGTAGGGGACAGGGCTCACGAGCAGTACTTC.

The chain has TRBV15 and TRBJ2-5; 11 nucleotides align to TRBD2. V gave up 5 bases and J gave up 2 bases; unmatched junction bases: 10. The CDR3 is 17 amino acids. Per germline, CDR1 LNHNV and CDR2 YYDKDF (reference sequence). This CDR3 is CATSAPLGTSGQETQYF. CDR3 coding DNA: TGTGCCACCAGCGCTCCCCTTGGGACTAGCGGACAAGAGACCCAGTACTTC.

The J gene is TRBJ1-2, the V gene TRBV6-4; D possibly corresponds to TRBD1 (6 bases). The V and J ends lost 7 bases and 3 bases respectively, with 15 bases between them. Looked up from germline, CDR1 is MRHNA and CDR2 is SNTAGT. This CDR3 comprises 14 residues. The CDR3 sequence is CASNSGQLDYGYTF. CDR3 coding DNA: TGTGCCAGCAACTCCGGACAGCTTGACTATGGCTACACCTTC.

The genes are TRBV29-1 and TRBJ2-7; D is perhaps TRBD2 (5 bases). Trimming cost V 0 bases and J 3 bases, with 12 bases left between them. Looked up from germline, CDR1 is SQVTM and CDR2 is ANQGSEA. The CDR3 contains 14 residues. The CDR3 spells CSVEDAGGSYEQYF. CDR3 in DNA: TGCAGCGTTGAAGATGCGGGTGGAAGCTACGAGCAGTACTTC.

The rearrangement joins TRBV19 to TRBJ2-1; 11 nucleotides match TRBD2. Germline loops: CDR1 LNHDA, CDR2 SQIVND (reference sequence). The CDR3 extends over 18 amino acids. V trimming: 3 bases; J trimming: 15 bases; junction bases outside the gene matches: 22. The CDR3 region has the DNA TGTGCCAGTAGTATCGTACCCCCACCGGGACTAGCGGCCCTGGATCGGTTCTTC. Translating it yields CASSIVPPPGLAALDRFF.

V is TRBV6-1 and J is TRBJ1-1, with D perhaps matching TRBD1 (5 bases). V was trimmed by 3 bases and J by 11 bases, leaving 13 bases between them. Germline values: CDR1 MNHNS, CDR2 SASEGT. The CDR3 totals 12 residues. Here the CDR3 reads CASSDWGTRAFF. Written as DNA, the CDR3 is TGTGCCAGCAGTGATTGGGGGACTCGGGCTTTCTTT.

The CDR3 DNA sequence: TGTGCCAGCAGCTCCGGGACTCCCGGGGAGACCCAGTACTTC. Translating gives CASSSGTPGETQYF. The V call is TRBV5-5, the J call TRBJ2-5, with D tentatively TRBD2 (6 bases). Germline V gene lookup returns CDR1 SGHKS and CDR2 YYEKEE (reference sequence). The CDR3 is made up of 14 amino acids. V was cut by 3 bases and J by 5 bases, with 14 bases left in between.